This is a list of T cell receptor beta chains from one sample in a study of blood T cell repertoires in COVID-19. Using immunoSEQ multiplex PCR, the repertoire was profiled, and TCRdb retains in-frame clones only, with some absent. The sample consists of around 20,000 clones, roughly 73% of them appearing once. The sample consisted of peripheral blood. The receptors originated from a human donor in a cohort sampled during active or convalescent COVID-19. Both conserved end residues are part of each CDR3. D genes are given only for firm matches. Expanded clones are given a class, and other clones once, few, many or no size at all.

D: .; size: .; V: TRBV21-1; length: 18; J: TRBJ1-2; CDR3: CASLRDRDRAPYNYGYTF; DNA: TGTGCCAGCCTACGAGACCGGGACAGGGCGCCTTATAACTATGGCTACACCTTC
D: TRBD1; size: few; V: TRBV12-5; length: 15; J: TRBJ1-2; CDR3: CASGPWTGGAYGYTF; DNA: TGTGCTAGTGGTCCCTGGACAGGGGGCGCTTATGGCTACACCTTC
D: .; size: .; V: TRBV28; length: 15; J: TRBJ2-2; CDR3: CASSFGTGLTRELFF; DNA: TGTGCCAGCAGTTTCGGGACTGGACTTACCCGGGAGCTGTTTTTT
D: .; size: .; V: TRBV28; length: 13; J: TRBJ1-2; CDR3: CASTQGAGYGYTF; DNA: TGTGCCAGCACCCAAGGGGCAGGTTATGGCTACACCTTC
D: TRBD1; size: .; V: TRBV7-9; length: 18; J: TRBJ2-5; CDR3: CASSLDPGTGGYGETQYF; DNA: TGTGCCAGCAGCTTAGACCCCGGGACAGGGGGCTACGGGGAGACCCAGTACTTC
D: .; size: few; V: TRBV3-1/TRBV3-2; length: 13; J: TRBJ1-1; CDR3: CASSLGRGSEAFF; DNA: TGTGCCAGCAGCCTGGGCAGGGGCTCTGAAGCTTTCTTT
D: TRBD1; size: once; V: TRBV25-1; length: 16; J: TRBJ1-4; CDR3: CASSGAPGTRGEKLFF; DNA: TGTGCCAGCAGTGGGGCCCCCGGGACCAGGGGGGAAAAACTGTTTTTT
D: .; size: once; V: TRBV3-1/TRBV3-2; length: 14; J: TRBJ2-5; CDR3: CASSPIIRGETQYF; DNA: TGTGCCAGCAGCCCCATAATACGGGGAGAGACCCAGTACTTC
D: .; size: once; V: TRBV7-9; length: 17; J: TRBJ2-5; CDR3: CASSLVSLRGGRETQYF; DNA: TGTGCCAGCAGCTTAGTCTCGTTGAGAGGGGGACGAGAGACCCAGTACTTC
D: .; size: once; V: TRBV15; length: 14; J: TRBJ2-1; CDR3: CATSRDRVLLTEFF; DNA: TGTGCCACCAGCAGGGATCGGGTCTTGTTGACTGAGTTCTTC
D: TRBD2; size: medium-sized; V: TRBV9; length: 18; J: TRBJ2-2; CDR3: CASSVVPSSGSGTGELFF; DNA: TGTGCCAGCAGCGTAGTCCCCTCTAGCGGGAGCGGCACCGGGGAGCTGTTTTTT
D: TRBD1; size: .; V: TRBV6-1; length: 13; J: TRBJ1-2; CDR3: CASSEAHRGRETF; DNA: TGTGCCAGCAGTGAAGCACACAGGGGGCGGGAAACCTTC
D: TRBD2; size: few; V: TRBV6-5; length: 16; J: TRBJ2-5; CDR3: CASSYSLAGGQETQYF; DNA: TGTGCCAGCAGTTACTCACTAGCGGGGGGGCAAGAGACCCAGTACTTC
D: TRBD2; size: .; V: TRBV28; length: 15; J: TRBJ2-4; CDR3: CASSSSGGLLNIQYF; DNA: TGTGCCAGCAGTTCTAGCGGGGGGCTTTTAAACATTCAGTACTTC
D: TRBD2; size: .; V: TRBV6-5; length: 16; J: TRBJ2-4; CDR3: CASSYLVAGSGDIQYF; DNA: TGTGCCAGCAGTTACCTGGTAGCGGGTAGTGGTGACATTCAGTACTTC
D: .; size: .; V: TRBV15; length: 17; J: TRBJ1-4; CDR3: CATSRGFQTGVNEKLFF; DNA: TGTGCCACCAGCAGGGGGTTTCAGACAGGCGTAAATGAAAAACTGTTTTTT
D: .; size: .; V: TRBV19; length: 16; J: TRBJ1-2; CDR3: CASSIVRGGANYGYTF; DNA: TGTGCCAGTAGTATAGTCCGAGGGGGGGCTAACTATGGCTACACCTTC
D: .; size: .; V: TRBV9; length: 15; J: TRBJ2-1; CDR3: CASSPRWPPYNEQFF; DNA: TGTGCCAGCAGCCCTAGGTGGCCCCCCTACAATGAGCAGTTCTTC
D: .; size: .; V: TRBV4-1; length: 15; J: TRBJ2-7; CDR3: CASSQVGRGSYEQYF; DNA: TGCGCCAGCAGCCAAGTCGGCAGGGGCTCCTACGAGCAGTACTTC
D: .; size: .; V: TRBV7-9; length: 13; J: TRBJ2-5; CDR3: CASREEGAETQYF; DNA: TGTGCCAGCAGAGAGGAGGGGGCGGAGACCCAGTACTTC
D: .; size: .; V: TRBV2; length: 15; J: TRBJ1-1; CDR3: CASSGDRQVETEAFF; DNA: TGTGCCAGCAGTGGGGACCGACAGGTAGAGACTGAAGCTTTCTTT
D: TRBD1; size: .; V: TRBV24-1; length: 16; J: TRBJ2-7; CDR3: CATSDPGTGSPHEQYF; DNA: TGTGCCACCAGTGACCCGGGGACAGGGTCTCCCCACGAGCAGTACTTC
D: TRBD1; size: .; V: TRBV5-1; length: 14; J: TRBJ2-7; CDR3: CASSFGTGENEQYF; DNA: TGCGCCAGCAGCTTTGGGACAGGGGAAAACGAGCAGTACTTC
D: .; size: once; V: TRBV3-1/TRBV3-2; length: 15; J: TRBJ1-5; CDR3: CASSQDAAGNQPQHF; DNA: TGTGCCAGCAGCCAAGATGCGGCAGGCAATCAGCCCCAGCATTTT
D: TRBD1; size: .; V: TRBV11-3; length: 14; J: TRBJ1-1; CDR3: CASSLTGSNTEAFF; DNA: TGTGCCAGCAGCTTGACAGGGTCGAACACTGAAGCTTTCTTT